One and the same sample provided the 7 T cell receptor beta chains below, sequenced in a study of T cell responses to AZD1222 COVID-19 vaccine. Using immunoSEQ multiplex PCR, the repertoire was profiled, and TCRdb retains in-frame clones only, with some absent. The profile shows about 150,000 clones, 90% to 95% of them singletons. Specimen: peripheral blood, collected on day 0 of AZD1222 vaccination. These receptors were collected from an adult in good health.

The J gene is TRBJ1-2, the V gene TRBV6-1; possibly TRBD1 for D (5 bases). V lost 1 base, J lost 5 bases, and 11 bases lay in between. Germline CDR1 is MNHNS and CDR2 is SASEGT. The CDR3 is 14 residues long. The CDR3 protein is CASSEGRGWYGYTF. CDR3 in DNA: TGTGCCAGCAGTGAAGGGAGGGGTTGGTATGGCTACACCTTC.

The chain recombines TRBV7-3 with TRBJ1-6; D ambiguous. The V end lost 5 bases, the J end lost 8 bases, and 13 bases lay between the germline ends. The CDR3 covers 14 residues. Germline V gene data show CDR1 as SGHTA and CDR2 as FQGTGA. This chain's CDR3 is CASSRRVFDSPLHF. The CDR3 region has the DNA TGTGCCAGCAGCCGAAGGGTATTTGATTCACCCCTCCACTTT.

The chain combines TRBV6-1 with TRBJ1-2; 8 nucleotides align to TRBD1. The germline V gene encodes CDR1 MNHNS and CDR2 SASEGT. CDR3 length: 14 amino acids. The ends lost 3 bases at V and 3 bases at J; junction bases unmatched: 3. For the CDR3, the DNA is TGTGCCAGCAGTGATACAGGGGGGGACTATGGCTACACCTTC. Its translation is CASSDTGGDYGYTF.

V usage is TRBV7-6 and J usage is TRBJ2-5, with 12 bases matching TRBD2. The V segment lost 5 bases and the J segment 5 bases; nucleotides outside the gene matches: 15. The CDR3 totals 18 residues. The V gene's germline CDR1 is SGHVS and CDR2 FNYEAQ. The CDR3 spells CASSTPLLAGGPRETQYF. CDR3 nucleotide sequence: TGTGCCAGCAGCACTCCTCTGCTAGCGGGGGGGCCTCGGGAGACCCAGTACTTC.

Here the CDR3 reads CASRKRTTSIDNSPLHF. The CDR3 region has the DNA TGTGCCAGTAGAAAGCGGACCACTTCTATAGATAATTCACCCCTCCACTTT. The V gene is TRBV19, the J gene TRBJ1-6, with D hard to call. The V gene's germline CDR1 is LNHDA and CDR2 SQIVND (reference sequence). V was shortened by 6 bases and J by 5 bases, with 20 bases between the two germline ends. This CDR3 has 17 amino acids. The full variable domain, rest sourced from reference TRBV19 and TRBJ1-6, is DGGITQSPKYLFRKEGQNVTLSCEQNLNHDAMYWYRQDPGQGLRLIYYSQIVNDFQKGDIAEGYSVSREKKESFPLTVTSAQKNPTAFYLCASRKRTTSIDNSPLHFGNGTRLTVT.

The chain carries TRBV5-4 and TRBJ2-1, with D possibly TRBD1 on 6 matching bases. The CDR3 length is 14 residues. The ends were cut back, 2 bases at V and 6 bases at J, with 12 bases in the middle. Germline loops: CDR1 SGHNT, CDR2 YYREEE (reference sequence). The CDR3 reads CASSFPGEPNEQFF. CDR3 nucleotides: TGTGCCAGCAGCTTCCCAGGGGAACCCAATGAGCAGTTCTTC.

The CDR3 spells CASTSTRQGNQPQHF. For the CDR3, the DNA is TGTGCCAGCACCTCCACCCGACAGGGCAATCAGCCCCAGCATTTT. V and J are TRBV7-9 and TRBJ1-5; possibly TRBD1 for D (6 bases). The germline gives CDR1 SEHNR, CDR2 FQNEAQ (reference sequence). This CDR3 has 15 amino acids. Deletions cut 7 bases from V and 2 bases from J, with 15 bases between.